This T cell receptor (beta chain) was captured in a study of cytomegalovirus exposure and HLA in healthy donors. As concerns this clone: The antigen is not known.

Primers: 60 Vbeta forward and 13 Jbeta reverse. The data were produced by immunoSEQ multiplex PCR, yet TCRdb's version contains in-frame clones alone and is incomplete. Among about 140,000 clones listed, roughly 79% were seen once. Donors consisted of healthy bone marrow donors. CDR3 size: 13 residues. Trimming removed 0 bases from V and 4 bases from J, with 7 bases in between. Study results and limitations: Earlier results showed most TCR beta V segments being productive about 87% or about 30% of the time. Sequencing depth roughly uniform across donors was assumed in presence/absence analyses.

The sequenced sample consisted of PBMCs. This sequence was found in a woman between 35 and 50 years old in good health and CMV-seronegative. The rearrangement joins TRBV5-3 to TRBJ1-1; a possible D gene is TRBD1 (5 bases). TRBV5-3 is an ORF; its function is uncertain. Here the CDR3 DNA reads TGTGCCAGAAGCTTGGGGGGGGGCACTGAAGCTTTCTTT. It encodes CARSLGGGTEAFF.